This TCR beta chain emerged from a study of T and B cells in COVID-19 patients. Germline CDR1 reads KGHSH; CDR2 reads LQKENI. This CDR3 comprises 13 residues. V shed 4 bases, J shed 5 bases, and the junction held 5 bases outside the gene matches. Each TRB amplification used about 220-500 ng of genomic DNA from blood. Multiplex PCR with BIOMED2 TRB-A/B primer pools amplified TRB rearrangements. TCRdb re-derived calls from the multiplex PCR reads in MiXCR, one entry per CDR3 protein. This sample has about 11,000 distinct CDR3 sequences, with around 33% found just once. This clonotype was obtained from a human donor with active COVID-19. The sequenced material came from blood. This sequence joins TRBV18 and TRBJ2-7; TRBD1 agrees at 7 bases. Written as DNA, the CDR3 is TGTGCCAGCTCACAACGACAGGGAGACGAGCAGTACTTC. Translated, it gives CASSQRQGDEQYF.